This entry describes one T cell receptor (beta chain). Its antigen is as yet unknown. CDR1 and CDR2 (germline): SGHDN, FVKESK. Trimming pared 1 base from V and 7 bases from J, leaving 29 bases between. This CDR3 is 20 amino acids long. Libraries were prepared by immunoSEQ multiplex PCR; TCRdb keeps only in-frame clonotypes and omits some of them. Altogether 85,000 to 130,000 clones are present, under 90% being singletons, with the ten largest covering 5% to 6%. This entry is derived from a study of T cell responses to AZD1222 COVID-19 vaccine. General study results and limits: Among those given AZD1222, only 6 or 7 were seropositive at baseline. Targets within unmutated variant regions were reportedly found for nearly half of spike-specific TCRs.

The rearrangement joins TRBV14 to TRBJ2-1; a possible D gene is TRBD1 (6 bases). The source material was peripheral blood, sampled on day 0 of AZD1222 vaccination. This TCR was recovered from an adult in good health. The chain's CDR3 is CASSQGIDRSVTWEFNEQFF. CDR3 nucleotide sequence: TGTGCCAGCAGCCAAGGTATAGACAGGTCCGTGACTTGGGAGTTTAATGAGCAGTTCTTC. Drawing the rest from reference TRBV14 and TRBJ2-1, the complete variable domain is EAGVTQFPSHSVIEKGQTVTLRCDPISGHDNLYWYRRVMGKEIKFLLHFVKESKQDESGMPNNRFLAERTGGTYSTLKVQPAELEDSGVYFCASSQGIDRSVTWEFNEQFFGPGTRLTVL.